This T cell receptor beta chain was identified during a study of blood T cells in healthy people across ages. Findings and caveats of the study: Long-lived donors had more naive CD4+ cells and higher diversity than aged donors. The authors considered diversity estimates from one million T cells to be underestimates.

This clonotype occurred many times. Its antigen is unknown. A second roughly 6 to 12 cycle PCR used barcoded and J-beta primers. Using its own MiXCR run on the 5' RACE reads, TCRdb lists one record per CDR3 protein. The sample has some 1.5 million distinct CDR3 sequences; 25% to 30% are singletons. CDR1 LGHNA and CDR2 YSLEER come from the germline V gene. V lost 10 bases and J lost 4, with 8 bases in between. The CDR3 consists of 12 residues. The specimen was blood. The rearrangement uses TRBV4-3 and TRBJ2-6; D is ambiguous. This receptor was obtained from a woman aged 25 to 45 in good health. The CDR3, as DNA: TGCGCCACGGGTCAGGGGGCCAACGTCCTGACTTTC. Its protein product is CATGQGANVLTF.